The present T cell receptor (beta chain) was sequenced within a study of blood T cell repertoires in COVID-19 (TCRdb year 2020). Regarding the research as a whole: Samples covering the acute and convalescent phases of COVID-19 were provided by collaborators in the United States, Italy and Spain. The material from the prospective study consisted of cDNA or gDNA derived from T cells, B-cell-depleted T cells, or PBMCs. Subjects who had been exposed to COVID-19, were actively infected with it, or had recovered from it provided the deeply sampled blood TCRbeta repertoires that made up the dataset. A freely available public database, intended as a resource for researchers studying the immune response to SARS-CoV-2, is where the repertoires were released. Samples came from the ongoing ImmuneRACE study (first 160 participants) plus 1,254 subjects from 6 global collaborators. Sample metadata almost always included a de-identified subject ID, COVID-19 status, age in years and sex. Where available, HLA class I and class II types were obtained from metadata supplied by the sample provider rather than from assay-based typing.

TCRbeta CDR3 regions were amplified from genomic DNA using the immunoSEQ Assay, a bias-controlled multiplex PCR. The authors' analysis ran thus. Within the assay, amplification of reference gene primers was used to estimate how many nucleated cells each sample contained. Sequence reads were collapsed and filtered to measure the absolute abundance of every unique TCRbeta CDR3 rearrangement. For each sample, productive Simpson clonality was calculated as the square root of Simpson's diversity index over productive rearrangements. Sourced from immuneACCESS, this table was stored by TCRdb with only in-frame sequences that have V and J called. A share of the clones is absent; for the studies checked, an unresolved V gene accounts for under half, and the remainder has no known explanation. That table furnishes V, J and clone size, whereas the DNA furnished D and trimming. In all, the sample holds under 200,000 clones, and 85% to 90% of those were seen once. The top ten constitute 9.5% to 13% of the sample.

The table lists this clone with a count of one. Its antigen has not been determined. Base qualities are not recorded, but no much larger clone differs from it by a single base. One collaborating source in Seattle enrolled patients during active infection and followed them longitudinally through the course of disease. Each collaborating institution followed its own protocols to collect whole blood in K2EDTA tubes. For TCRbeta analysis, collaborators shipped samples in one of three forms: frozen whole blood, isolated PBMCs, or DNA extracted from either of those sample types. On the study overall, not on this receptor specifically: The quantity of clinical and demographic metadata differed by source and by participant and was supplied without curation.

V lost 6 bases and J lost 4 bases, and the count of bases not matched to a germline gene is 14. The germline V gene supplies CDR1 MDHEN and CDR2 SYDVKM. Its CDR3 holds 16 amino acids, cysteine through phenylalanine. Only the CDR3 DNA stays, 48 bases, in frame from base 1. Material for sequencing was peripheral blood. The chain employs TRBV28 and TRBJ1-2; TRBD1 agrees with 7 junctional bases. The sequence derives from a woman aged 55-69 years with COVID-19, enrolled during active disease. The bases are TGTGCCAGCAGCCTCACTCCACAGGGGTTGGCCTATGGCTACACCTTC. It specifies CASSLTPQGLAYGYTF.